The clone carrying this TCR beta chain was found a few times. The sample originates from a study of blood T cells in healthy people across ages. Combining a sample-barcoded 5' primer with a J-beta primer mix, a second PCR ran for roughly 7 to 12 cycles. Via MiXCR, TCRdb re-called the 5' RACE reads, giving one row per CDR3 protein. Of about a million distinct CDR3 sequences in the sample, roughly 43% are singletons; the top ten hold 13%. The TCR comes from a man in his thirties or forties in good health. The sample consisted of blood.

The CDR3 region is CASSQRGGFEQFF. The DNA for the CDR3 is TGTGCCAGCAGTCAGCGGGGGGGCTTTGAGCAGTTCTTC. This rearrangement joins TRBV7-3 to TRBJ2-1; TRBD2 aligns across 10 bases. Germline values: CDR1 SGHTA, CDR2 FQGTGA. Losses at the gene ends were 6 bases for V and 9 bases for J; bases not matched to a gene: 5. The CDR3 has 13 residues.